The source of this T cell receptor beta chain is a study of blood T cell repertoires in COVID-19. Authors' analysis steps: Amplifying reference gene primers gave estimates of nucleated cell counts. The protocol was immunoSEQ multiplex PCR, while the TCRdb copy is restricted to in-frame clones and leaves out a portion. V and J calls and clone size are given by that table; D and trimming were obtained from the DNA. The table has around 50,000 clones, under 95% seen once; the top ten hold 15% to 20%. The CDR3 length is 13 residues. Deletions cut 0 bases from V and 3 bases from J, with 6 bases between. Germline V lookup: CDR1 SGHRS, CDR2 YFSETQ.

Sequenced sample: peripheral blood. This TCR came from a man between 70 and 80 years old with active COVID-19. The chain links TRBV5-1 to TRBJ2-5; D is unresolved. DNA of the CDR3: TGCGCCAGCAGCTTGGTCCGGGAAGAGACCCAGTACTTC. Translation: CASSLVREETQYF. Looking up the rest from reference TRBV5-1 and TRBJ2-5 gives the full variable domain: KAGVTQTPRYLIKTRGQQVTLSCSPISGHRSVSWYQQTPGQGLQFLFEYFSETQRNKGNFPGRFSGRQFSNSRSEMNVSTLELGDSALYLCASSLVREETQYFGPGTRLLVL.